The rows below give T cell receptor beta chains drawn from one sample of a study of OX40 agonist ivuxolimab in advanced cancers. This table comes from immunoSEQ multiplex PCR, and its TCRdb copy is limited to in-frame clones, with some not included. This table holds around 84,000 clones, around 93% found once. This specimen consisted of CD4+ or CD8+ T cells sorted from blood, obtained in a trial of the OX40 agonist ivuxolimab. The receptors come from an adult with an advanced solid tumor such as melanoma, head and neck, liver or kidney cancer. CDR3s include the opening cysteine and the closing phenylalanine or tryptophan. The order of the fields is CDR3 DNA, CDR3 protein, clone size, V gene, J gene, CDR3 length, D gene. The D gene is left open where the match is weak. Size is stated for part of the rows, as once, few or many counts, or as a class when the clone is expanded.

cdr3_nt: TGTGCCAGCAGCTCGATGCTCGGGGAAAACATTCAGTACTTC
cdr3_aa: CASSSMLGENIQYF
clone_size: .
v_call: TRBV5-4
j_call: TRBJ2-4
cdr3_length: 14
d_call: .

cdr3_nt: TGTGCCAGCAGTAAATCATCCGGGACAAGGTACGAGCAGTACTTC
cdr3_aa: CASSKSSGTRYEQYF
clone_size: once
v_call: TRBV6-5
j_call: TRBJ2-7
cdr3_length: 15
d_call: .

cdr3_nt: TGTGCCAGCAGCCGGGGACTAGCGGGAGCACAAGAGACCCAGTACTTC
cdr3_aa: CASSRGLAGAQETQYF
clone_size: .
v_call: TRBV11-3
j_call: TRBJ2-5
cdr3_length: 16
d_call: TRBD2

cdr3_nt: TGTGCCAGCAGCCGGGTAGCGGGAGCCACCGGGGAGCTGTTTTTT
cdr3_aa: CASSRVAGATGELFF
clone_size: .
v_call: TRBV11-1
j_call: TRBJ2-2
cdr3_length: 15
d_call: TRBD2

cdr3_nt: TGTGCCAGCTCACCGGACAGGGATGAAAAACTGTTTTTT
cdr3_aa: CASSPDRDEKLFF
clone_size: .
v_call: TRBV18
j_call: TRBJ1-4
cdr3_length: 13
d_call: TRBD1

cdr3_nt: TGTGCCAGCAGTACAGGACAGCGGCTATCTGAAGCTTTCTTT
cdr3_aa: CASSTGQRLSEAFF
clone_size: .
v_call: TRBV6-5
j_call: TRBJ1-1
cdr3_length: 14
d_call: .

cdr3_nt: TGTGCCAGCAGTGGGAGAAGTGAGCAGTTCTTC
cdr3_aa: CASSGRSEQFF
clone_size: once
v_call: TRBV28
j_call: TRBJ2-1
cdr3_length: 11
d_call: .

cdr3_nt: TGTGCCTGGAGTCACGGGAGGGCCGTAGATACGCAGTATTTT
cdr3_aa: CAWSHGRAVDTQYF
clone_size: .
v_call: TRBV30
j_call: TRBJ2-3
cdr3_length: 14
d_call: TRBD2

cdr3_nt: TGCGCCAGCAGCTCGCTATCCCAAGAGACCCAGTACTTC
cdr3_aa: CASSSLSQETQYF
clone_size: .
v_call: TRBV5-1
j_call: TRBJ2-5
cdr3_length: 13
d_call: .

cdr3_nt: TGTGCCAGCAGCTGGGGGGGGGACAATCAGCCCCAGCATTTT
cdr3_aa: CASSWGGDNQPQHF
clone_size: .
v_call: TRBV11-2
j_call: TRBJ1-5
cdr3_length: 14
d_call: .

cdr3_nt: TGTGCCAGCTCTCCGACCGGACATTTGAACACTGAAGCTTTCTTT
cdr3_aa: CASSPTGHLNTEAFF
clone_size: .
v_call: TRBV18
j_call: TRBJ1-1
cdr3_length: 15
d_call: .

cdr3_nt: TGCGCCAGCAGGCCACTAGCGTTGGGCACAGATACGCAGTATTTT
cdr3_aa: CASRPLALGTDTQYF
clone_size: .
v_call: TRBV4-1
j_call: TRBJ2-3
cdr3_length: 15
d_call: TRBD2

cdr3_nt: TGTGCCTGGAGCCATCGGCCGGGTTCAGGAAACTTC
cdr3_aa: CAWSHRPGSGNF
clone_size: .
v_call: TRBV30
j_call: TRBJ2-7
cdr3_length: 12
d_call: .

cdr3_nt: TGTGCCAGCAGCTCTCTAAGGGGAGGCACCGGGGAGCTGTTTTTT
cdr3_aa: CASSSLRGGTGELFF
clone_size: .
v_call: TRBV7-9
j_call: TRBJ2-2
cdr3_length: 15
d_call: .

cdr3_nt: TGCGCCAGCAGCCGGAACATCGGAAACACCATATATTTT
cdr3_aa: CASSRNIGNTIYF
clone_size: .
v_call: TRBV4-1
j_call: TRBJ1-3
cdr3_length: 13
d_call: .

cdr3_nt: TGTGCCAGCAGCTTCCGGGGGGAGACTAGCGCTCAATTCTTC
cdr3_aa: CASSFRGETSAQFF
clone_size: .
v_call: TRBV5-4
j_call: TRBJ2-1
cdr3_length: 14
d_call: TRBD2

cdr3_nt: TGTGCCAGCTCACCGCTCCCGACGGGACAGGGTCGGCAAGAGACCCAGTACTTC
cdr3_aa: CASSPLPTGQGRQETQYF
clone_size: .
v_call: TRBV18
j_call: TRBJ2-5
cdr3_length: 18
d_call: TRBD1

cdr3_nt: TGTGCCAGTAGTAGCGGACAGGGGGCATTTTACGAGCAGTACTTC
cdr3_aa: CASSSGQGAFYEQYF
clone_size: .
v_call: TRBV19
j_call: TRBJ2-7
cdr3_length: 15
d_call: TRBD1

cdr3_nt: TGTGCCAGCAGCCCCCACCAGGGCACAGATACGCAGTATTTT
cdr3_aa: CASSPHQGTDTQYF
clone_size: .
v_call: TRBV14
j_call: TRBJ2-3
cdr3_length: 14
d_call: .

cdr3_nt: TGTGCCAGCAGCTCCTACAGGGGTCTGGGAGAGACCCAGTACTTC
cdr3_aa: CASSSYRGLGETQYF
clone_size: .
v_call: TRBV7-3
j_call: TRBJ2-5
cdr3_length: 15
d_call: TRBD1

cdr3_nt: TGTGCCAGCAGTGAACAGGGGGCGTACCAGCCCCAGCATTTT
cdr3_aa: CASSEQGAYQPQHF
clone_size: .
v_call: TRBV6-1
j_call: TRBJ1-5
cdr3_length: 14
d_call: TRBD1

cdr3_nt: TGCGCCAGCAGTCAGGTCAATGGGGCCTGGGGCGAAGCTTTCTTT
cdr3_aa: CASSQVNGAWGEAFF
clone_size: .
v_call: TRBV5-1
j_call: TRBJ1-1
cdr3_length: 15
d_call: .

cdr3_nt: TGTGCCAGCAGTGATCACTATGGCTACACCTTC
cdr3_aa: CASSDHYGYTF
clone_size: .
v_call: TRBV28
j_call: TRBJ1-2
cdr3_length: 11
d_call: .

cdr3_nt: TGTGCCAGTAGTGTCCACCGACAGGGCAACTATGGCTACACCTTC
cdr3_aa: CASSVHRQGNYGYTF
clone_size: .
v_call: TRBV19
j_call: TRBJ1-2
cdr3_length: 15
d_call: TRBD1

cdr3_nt: TGTGCCAGCAGCGCAGTTAGTCTAGGAGCGGGCGGGGAGCTGTTTTTT
cdr3_aa: CASSAVSLGAGGELFF
clone_size: .
v_call: TRBV11-2
j_call: TRBJ2-2
cdr3_length: 16
d_call: .

cdr3_nt: TGCGCCAGCAGCTTGGGTGCTGGGGACGAGCAGTACTTC
cdr3_aa: CASSLGAGDEQYF
clone_size: .
v_call: TRBV5-1
j_call: TRBJ2-7
cdr3_length: 13
d_call: .

cdr3_nt: TGTGCCTGGAGTGTACAGGGAGGCAATTCACCCCTCCACTTT
cdr3_aa: CAWSVQGGNSPLHF
clone_size: .
v_call: TRBV30
j_call: TRBJ1-6
cdr3_length: 14
d_call: .

cdr3_nt: TGTGCCAGTAGCGGCGCGCTTTCAGTTCGCCACGAGCAGTACTTC
cdr3_aa: CASSGALSVRHEQYF
clone_size: .
v_call: TRBV19
j_call: TRBJ2-7
cdr3_length: 15
d_call: .

cdr3_nt: TGTGCCAGCTCACTAAACACAGGGATGGGCAATCAGCCCCAGCATTTT
cdr3_aa: CASSLNTGMGNQPQHF
clone_size: .
v_call: TRBV18
j_call: TRBJ1-5
cdr3_length: 16
d_call: .

cdr3_nt: TGTGCCAGCAGTTACAGCCGGGGCGGGTCCTCCTACGAGCAGTACTTC
cdr3_aa: CASSYSRGGSSYEQYF
clone_size: .
v_call: TRBV6-6
j_call: TRBJ2-7
cdr3_length: 16
d_call: .

cdr3_nt: TGTGCCAGTAGTAGCCTCCTGCGGACTGAAGCTTTCTTT
cdr3_aa: CASSSLLRTEAFF
clone_size: .
v_call: TRBV19
j_call: TRBJ1-1
cdr3_length: 13
d_call: .

cdr3_nt: TGTGCCAGCAGTGAAGAGTGGGGATTAGGCCAAGAGACCCAGTACTTC
cdr3_aa: CASSEEWGLGQETQYF
clone_size: .
v_call: TRBV6-1
j_call: TRBJ2-5
cdr3_length: 16
d_call: .

cdr3_nt: TGTGCCAGCAGCCCTCCCTCAGGGAGGGGCGACTACGAGCAGTACTTC
cdr3_aa: CASSPPSGRGDYEQYF
clone_size: .
v_call: TRBV11-3
j_call: TRBJ2-7
cdr3_length: 16
d_call: TRBD2

cdr3_nt: TGTGCCAGCAGCTTGGTCACTAACTATGGCTACACCTTC
cdr3_aa: CASSLVTNYGYTF
clone_size: .
v_call: TRBV5-6
j_call: TRBJ1-2
cdr3_length: 13
d_call: .

cdr3_nt: TGTGCCAGCAGACGCGATCGGGAAGGCGGCTACACCTTC
cdr3_aa: CASRRDREGGYTF
clone_size: once
v_call: TRBV27
j_call: TRBJ1-2
cdr3_length: 13
d_call: .

cdr3_nt: TGTGCCAGCAGAGCTGTGCAAGTTAAGTTCTTC
cdr3_aa: CASRAVQVKFF
clone_size: .
v_call: TRBV2
j_call: TRBJ2-1
cdr3_length: 11
d_call: .

cdr3_nt: TGCGCCAGCAGCTTGGCACAAACGCAACTTACCTACGAGCAGTACTTC
cdr3_aa: CASSLAQTQLTYEQYF
clone_size: .
v_call: TRBV5-1
j_call: TRBJ2-7
cdr3_length: 16
d_call: .

cdr3_nt: TGTGCCAGCAGTTCCATCCTAATCGTGGGGACAATTGGCTACACCTTC
cdr3_aa: CASSSILIVGTIGYTF
clone_size: .
v_call: TRBV28
j_call: TRBJ1-2
cdr3_length: 16
d_call: .

cdr3_nt: TGTGCCAGCAGCCTCCTCCAGACAGGGCAAGGCTACACCTTC
cdr3_aa: CASSLLQTGQGYTF
clone_size: .
v_call: TRBV5-4
j_call: TRBJ1-2
cdr3_length: 14
d_call: TRBD1

cdr3_nt: TGTGCCAGCAGTGAACCGAGGGAAGCAGAAGAGACCCAGTACTTC
cdr3_aa: CASSEPREAEETQYF
clone_size: .
v_call: TRBV25-1
j_call: TRBJ2-5
cdr3_length: 15
d_call: .

cdr3_nt: TGTGCCAGTAGTAACCCCGGGACAGAGAGCTCCTACGAGCAGTACTTC
cdr3_aa: CASSNPGTESSYEQYF
clone_size: .
v_call: TRBV19
j_call: TRBJ2-7
cdr3_length: 16
d_call: TRBD1

cdr3_nt: TGTGCCAGCAGCTTAGGCCGGACAGGGAGGGACGAGCAGTACTTC
cdr3_aa: CASSLGRTGRDEQYF
clone_size: .
v_call: TRBV11-3
j_call: TRBJ2-7
cdr3_length: 15
d_call: .

cdr3_nt: TGTGCCAGCAGCTTAGAATGGTCGGCTTATCTTCCCTACAATGAGCAGTTCTTC
cdr3_aa: CASSLEWSAYLPYNEQFF
clone_size: .
v_call: TRBV7-2
j_call: TRBJ2-1
cdr3_length: 18
d_call: .

cdr3_nt: TGTGCCAGCAGCTCCAGGAAAGGGGGAGGGAGTTACGAGCAGTACTTC
cdr3_aa: CASSSRKGGGSYEQYF
clone_size: .
v_call: TRBV7-8
j_call: TRBJ2-7
cdr3_length: 16
d_call: .

cdr3_nt: TGTGCCAGCAGCTTAGTGGCTAGCCGAGAGACCCAGTACTTC
cdr3_aa: CASSLVASRETQYF
clone_size: .
v_call: TRBV11-3
j_call: TRBJ2-5
cdr3_length: 14
d_call: .

cdr3_nt: TGTGCCAGCAGCTTAGCCGGGACTAGCGGCCAAGAGGAGCAGTTCTTC
cdr3_aa: CASSLAGTSGQEEQFF
clone_size: once
v_call: TRBV7-2
j_call: TRBJ2-1
cdr3_length: 16
d_call: TRBD2

cdr3_nt: TGCGCCAGCAGCCAAGATCAAGCTAGCGGACCCTACAATGAGCAGTTCTTC
cdr3_aa: CASSQDQASGPYNEQFF
clone_size: .
v_call: TRBV4-3
j_call: TRBJ2-1
cdr3_length: 17
d_call: TRBD2

cdr3_nt: TGTGCCAGCTCCTTCAGGAGTAGCACAGATACGCAGTATTTT
cdr3_aa: CASSFRSSTDTQYF
clone_size: few
v_call: TRBV7-2
j_call: TRBJ2-3
cdr3_length: 14
d_call: .

cdr3_nt: TGCGCCAGCAGGGCCCGTGGTGTTAGCGGCTCCTACGAGCAGTACTTC
cdr3_aa: CASRARGVSGSYEQYF
clone_size: .
v_call: TRBV5-1
j_call: TRBJ2-7
cdr3_length: 16
d_call: .

cdr3_nt: TGTGCCACCAGGAGGTTTATGAACACTGAAGCTTTCTTT
cdr3_aa: CATRRFMNTEAFF
clone_size: .
v_call: TRBV2
j_call: TRBJ1-1
cdr3_length: 13
d_call: .

cdr3_nt: TGTGCCAGCAGCTTAGGGGACAGGGGAATGGAGACCCAGTACTTC
cdr3_aa: CASSLGDRGMETQYF
clone_size: .
v_call: TRBV7-9
j_call: TRBJ2-5
cdr3_length: 15
d_call: TRBD1

cdr3_nt: TGTGCCAGCAGCTTAGAGGAGGGCTTTGAAGCTTTCTTT
cdr3_aa: CASSLEEGFEAFF
clone_size: .
v_call: TRBV7-9
j_call: TRBJ1-1
cdr3_length: 13
d_call: .

cdr3_nt: TGTGCCACCATCTTTGATCGGGGATTGAACACTGAAGCTTTCTTT
cdr3_aa: CATIFDRGLNTEAFF
clone_size: few
v_call: TRBV10-3
j_call: TRBJ1-1
cdr3_length: 15
d_call: .

cdr3_nt: TGCGCCAGCAGCTCAACCCGGGACCGCCCTAACTATGGCTACACCTTC
cdr3_aa: CASSSTRDRPNYGYTF
clone_size: .
v_call: TRBV5-1
j_call: TRBJ1-2
cdr3_length: 16
d_call: .

cdr3_nt: TGTGCCAGCAGCTCACCGGGACAGGGGGCACCCGGGGAGCTGTTTTTT
cdr3_aa: CASSSPGQGAPGELFF
clone_size: .
v_call: TRBV11-2
j_call: TRBJ2-2
cdr3_length: 16
d_call: TRBD1

cdr3_nt: TGCAGCGTTGGGAGTGCAGGGGGGGGGACTGAAGCTTTCTTT
cdr3_aa: CSVGSAGGGTEAFF
clone_size: .
v_call: TRBV29-1
j_call: TRBJ1-1
cdr3_length: 14
d_call: TRBD1

cdr3_nt: TGCAGCGATACAGGGGCCGGTGGCTACACCTTC
cdr3_aa: CSDTGAGGYTF
clone_size: .
v_call: TRBV29-1
j_call: TRBJ1-2
cdr3_length: 11
d_call: TRBD1

cdr3_nt: TGTGCCAGCAGCTTAGCACACGGCGCTAACTATGGCTACACCTTC
cdr3_aa: CASSLAHGANYGYTF
clone_size: .
v_call: TRBV7-2
j_call: TRBJ1-2
cdr3_length: 15
d_call: .